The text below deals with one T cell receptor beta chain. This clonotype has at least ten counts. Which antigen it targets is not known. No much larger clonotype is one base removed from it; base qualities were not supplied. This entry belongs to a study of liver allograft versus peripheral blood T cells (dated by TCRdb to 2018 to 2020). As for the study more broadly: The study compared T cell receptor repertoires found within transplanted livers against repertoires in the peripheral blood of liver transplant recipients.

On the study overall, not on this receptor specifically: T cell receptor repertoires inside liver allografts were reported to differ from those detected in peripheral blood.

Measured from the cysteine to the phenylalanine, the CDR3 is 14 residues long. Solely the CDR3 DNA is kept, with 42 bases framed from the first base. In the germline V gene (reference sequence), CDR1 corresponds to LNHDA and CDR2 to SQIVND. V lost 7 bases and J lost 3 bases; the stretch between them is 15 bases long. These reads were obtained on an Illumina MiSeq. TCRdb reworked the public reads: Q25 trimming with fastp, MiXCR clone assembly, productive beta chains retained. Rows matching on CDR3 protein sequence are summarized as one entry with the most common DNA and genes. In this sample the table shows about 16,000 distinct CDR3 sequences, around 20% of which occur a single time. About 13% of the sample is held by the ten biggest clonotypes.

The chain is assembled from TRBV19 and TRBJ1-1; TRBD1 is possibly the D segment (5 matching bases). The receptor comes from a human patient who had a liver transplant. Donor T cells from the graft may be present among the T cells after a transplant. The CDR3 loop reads CASTSTGLDTEAFF. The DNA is TGTGCCAGTACTTCGACGGGGCTAGACACTGAAGCTTTCTTT.